Shown below are 20 T cell receptor beta chains from a single sample sequenced in a study of blood T cell repertoires in COVID-19. Sequenced by immunoSEQ multiplex PCR; TCRdb stores in-frame clones only, minus some. The table lists about 73,000 clones, approximately 80% of them singletons. The sequenced sample was peripheral blood. These receptors were obtained from a man older than 75 with active or convalescent COVID-19.

The genes are TRBV24-1 and TRBJ2-2; 8 bases agree with TRBD2. The CDR3 totals 17 residues. Germline V gene sequence: CDR1 KGHDR, CDR2 SFDVKD. With 4 bases clipped from V and 1 base from J, the junction kept 7 bases outside the gene matches. CDR3 amino acids: CATSETVAGLNTGELFF. In DNA, the CDR3 is TGTGCCACCAGTGAGACGGTAGCGGGACTGAACACCGGGGAGCTGTTTTTT.

The chain links TRBV2 to TRBJ2-3; the match to TRBD2 covers 7 bases. Trimming cost V 2 bases and J 11 bases; bases outside gene matches: 4. Germline V gene lookup returns CDR1 SNHLY and CDR2 FYNNEI. CDR3 length: 12 amino acids. The DNA of the CDR3 is TGTGCCAGCAGTGAATGGGGGGGTTTGCAGTATTTT. Translation gives CASSEWGGLQYF.

In its sample, this clone was seen once. V usage is TRBV5-4 and J usage is TRBJ2-3; D possibly corresponds to TRBD2 (6 bases). CDR1 is SGHNT and CDR2 is YYREEE in the germline V gene (reference sequence). V lost 3 bases, J lost 7 bases, and 18 bases lay in between. The CDR3 length is 15 residues. CDR3: CASSSRPGEHHTQYF. The CDR3 DNA sequence: TGTGCCAGCAGCTCTAGACCGGGGGAACACCATACGCAGTATTTT.

This chain joins TRBV7-2 and TRBJ2-7, with 8 bases identical to TRBD1. The ends lost 7 bases at V and 6 bases at J; junction bases unmatched: 14. Germline V CDR1 and CDR2: SGHTA, FQGNSA. The CDR3 contains 15 residues. The CDR3 loop is CASKPGAGGAFEQYF. The CDR3 DNA sequence: TGTGCCAGCAAACCAGGGGCAGGGGGCGCGTTCGAGCAGTACTTC. The whole variable domain, remainder taken from reference TRBV7-2 and TRBJ2-7, is GAGVSQSPSNKVTEKGKDVELRCDPISGHTALYWYRQSLGQGLEFLIYFQGNSAPDKSGLPSDRFSAERTGGSVSTLTIQRTQQEDSAVYLCASKPGAGGAFEQYFGPGTRLTVT.

V usage is TRBV11-2 and J usage is TRBJ2-7; D is unclear. This CDR3 contains 11 residues. V lost 5 bases, J lost 3 bases, and 5 bases lay in between. Germline CDR1 SGHAT, CDR2 FQNNGV. Here the CDR3 reads CASSLLYEQYF. In nucleotides, the CDR3 is TGTGCCAGCAGCCTCCTCTACGAGCAGTACTTC.

The rearrangement links TRBV11-2 to TRBJ2-3, with 8 bases lining up with TRBD1. Germline loops: CDR1 SGHAT, CDR2 FQNNGV. This CDR3 has 16 amino acids. Trimming cost V 5 bases and J 5 bases; bases outside gene matches: 12. The CDR3 spells CASSLGQGPDIDTQYF. DNA for the CDR3: TGTGCCAGCAGCCTCGGACAGGGTCCCGATATAGATACGCAGTATTTT.

The chain couples TRBV14 to TRBJ1-2; the D is unclear. Germline-derived CDR1 and CDR2 are SGHDN and FVKESK. The V end was cut by 4 bases, the J end by 7 bases, with 13 bases between. This CDR3 region has 13 residues. Here the CDR3 reads CASSPLRGLGYTF. In DNA, the CDR3 is TGTGCCAGCAGCCCGCTACGGGGTCTTGGCTACACCTTC.

The J gene is TRBJ1-1, the V gene TRBV19; 9 bases are shared with TRBD1. This CDR3 region has 15 residues. Germline CDR1 reads LNHDA; CDR2 reads SQIVND (reference sequence). After removal of 2 bases from V and 5 bases from J, the junction contained 6 bases not matched to a gene. Here the CDR3 DNA reads TGTGCCAGTAGTATACTTGGACAGGGGCTGACTGAAGCTTTCTTT. It yields the protein CASSILGQGLTEAFF.

The genes are TRBV19 and TRBJ2-7; weak D call: TRBD2 (6 bases). Deletions cut 3 bases from V and 7 bases from J, with 13 bases between. The V gene's germline CDR1 is LNHDA and CDR2 SQIVND (reference sequence). CDR3 length equals 13 residues. In nucleotides, the CDR3 is TGTGCCAGTAGTATCGGGGGAGTGGAAGAGCAGTACTTC. It codes for CASSIGGVEEQYF.

This chain connects TRBV6-4 to TRBJ1-1; D is uncertain. Trimming took 5 bases from V and 0 from J, leaving 7 bases between them. Per the germline V gene, CDR1 is MRHNA and CDR2 is SNTAGT. The length of the CDR3 is 13 residues. The CDR3 sequence is CASSTELNTEAFF. As DNA, the CDR3 is TGTGCCAGCAGTACCGAGTTGAACACTGAAGCTTTCTTT.

The rearrangement uses TRBV5-4 and TRBJ1-2; TRBD1 aligns across 9 bases. Trimming took 4 bases from V and 4 from J; bases not matched to a gene: 5. Germline V gene sequence: CDR1 SGHNT, CDR2 YYREEE (reference sequence). CDR3 size: 14 residues. The CDR3: CASSQGQGVYGYTF. As DNA, the CDR3 is TGTGCCAGCAGCCAGGGACAGGGAGTCTATGGCTACACCTTC.

The rearrangement uses TRBV11-3 and TRBJ2-1; 8 bases are a match to TRBD1. V lost 6 bases and J lost 8; bases outside the gene matches: 9. The length of the CDR3 is 14 residues. CDR1 and CDR2 (germline): SGHNT, YENEEA. This CDR3 reads CASRLQGAGDEQFF. The CDR3, as DNA: TGTGCCAGCAGGCTGCAGGGGGCAGGCGATGAGCAGTTCTTC.

About this clone: The junction differs from germline at one of its ends, possibly a read error. This chain uses TRBV24-1 with TRBJ2-2; 9 bases are a match to TRBD1. The germline CDR1 and CDR2 sequences are KGHDR and SFDVKD. This CDR3 has 15 amino acids. This CDR3 reads CATSDFGQGPGELFF. CDR3 DNA sequence: TGTGCCACCAGTGATTTTGGACAGGGGCCCGGAGAGCTGTTTTTT.

The V and J genes are TRBV12-5 and TRBJ2-3, with 8 bases that match TRBD1. CDR1 LGHNT and CDR2 FRNRAP come from the germline V gene. V was pared by 8 bases and J by 4 bases, with 11 bases of the junction left unmatched. CDR3 length: 15 residues. Here the CDR3 reads CASYITGGSPDTQYF. In DNA, the CDR3 is TGTGCTAGTTACATCACAGGGGGGTCCCCAGATACGCAGTATTTT.

Remarks on this clone: The junction does not match germline at one end; this may be a read error. The chain carries TRBV7-2 and TRBJ2-3, with 11 bases identical to TRBD2. The CDR3 sequence is 15 residues long. The germline V gene encodes CDR1 SGHTA and CDR2 FQGNSA. The CDR3 protein is CASSVAGGPSDTQYF. Written as DNA, the CDR3 is TGTGCCAGCAGCGTAGCGGGAGGGCCCTCAGATACGCAGTATTTT.

This sequence joins TRBV4-2 and TRBJ1-2; D not resolved. Trimming shortened V by 4 bases and J by 1 base, and 16 bases separated the two germline ends. Germline loops: CDR1 LGHNA, CDR2 YNFKEQ. The CDR3 contains 16 residues. The CDR3 region has the DNA TGTGCCAGCAGCCCTCTTGGGGAGGCTAATAACTATGGCTACACCTTC. This encodes CASSPLGEANNYGYTF.

This rearrangement joins TRBV29-1 to TRBJ1-4; tentative D call: TRBD1 (6 bases). Trimming stripped 4 bases from V and 4 bases from J, with 10 bases between. Germline CDR1 SQVTM, CDR2 ANQGSEA. CDR3 size: 13 residues. CDR3 sequence (DNA): TGCAGCGTTGGTCAGGGGCTTAATGAAAAACTGTTTTTT. As protein: CSVGQGLNEKLFF.

The chain carries TRBV28 and TRBJ1-2; the D gene is possibly TRBD1 (5 bases). V lost 2 bases and J lost 4, with 8 bases in between. Per germline, CDR1 MDHEN and CDR2 SYDVKM. This CDR3 is 13 amino acids long. The CDR3 nucleotides read TGTGCCAGCAGTTTAGGTGGGGCCTATGGCTACACCTTC. Its protein product is CASSLGGAYGYTF.

This clone has only a few counts. The V gene is TRBV7-2, the J gene TRBJ1-6, with 8 bases identical to TRBD1. V shed 1 base, J shed 1 base, and the junction held 6 bases outside the gene matches. The CDR3 contains 18 residues. The germline gives CDR1 SGHTA, CDR2 FQGNSA. The CDR3 protein is CASSLGGRGLSYNSPLHF. CDR3 DNA: TGTGCCAGCAGCTTAGGGGGCAGGGGGCTTTCCTATAATTCACCCCTCCACTTT.

This sequence joins TRBV18 and TRBJ1-1; D unresolved. Looked up from germline, CDR1 is KGHSH and CDR2 is LQKENI. The CDR3 is 15 residues long. Trimming removed 5 bases from V and 4 bases from J, with 17 bases in between. For the CDR3, the DNA is TGTGCCAGCTCAACTAATTTGGAGAGGGCCACTGAAGCTTTCTTT. Encoded protein: CASSTNLERATEAFF.